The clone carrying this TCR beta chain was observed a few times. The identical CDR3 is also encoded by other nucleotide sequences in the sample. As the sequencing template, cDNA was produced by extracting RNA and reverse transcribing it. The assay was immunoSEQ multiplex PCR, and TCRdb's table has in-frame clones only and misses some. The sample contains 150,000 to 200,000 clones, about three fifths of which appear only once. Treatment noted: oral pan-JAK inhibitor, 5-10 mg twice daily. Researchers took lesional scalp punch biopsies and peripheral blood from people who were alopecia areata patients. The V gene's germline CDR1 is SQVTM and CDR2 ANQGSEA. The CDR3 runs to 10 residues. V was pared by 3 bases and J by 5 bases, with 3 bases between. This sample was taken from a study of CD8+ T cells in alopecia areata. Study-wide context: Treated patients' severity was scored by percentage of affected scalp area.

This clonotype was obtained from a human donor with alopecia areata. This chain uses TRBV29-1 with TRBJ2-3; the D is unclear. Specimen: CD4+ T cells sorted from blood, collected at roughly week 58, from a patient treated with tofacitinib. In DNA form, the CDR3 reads TGCAGCGTTGAGGTAGATACGCAGTATTTT. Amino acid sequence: CSVEVDTQYF.